The present T cell receptor beta chain was sequenced within a study of T-cell memory formation after mild COVID-19. Comment on this clonotype: Its antigen is currently unknown.

J lost 7 bases, V lost 3 bases, and 4 bases had no gene match. The CDR3 sequence is 13 residues long. Overall study results and limits: Day 15 to 85 contracting clones showed balanced CD4/CD8; later expanders leaned CD4+.

Constant-segment primers were used for 5'RACE, and the resulting TCR alpha and TCR beta cDNA libraries carried sample barcodes and UMIs. TCRdb ran MiXCR on the 5' RACE reads and lists one entry per CDR3 protein. The table includes about 340,000 distinct CDR3 sequences, 15% to 20% detected once. Material for sequencing was PBMCs or a T cell subset sorted from them (not recorded which). This chain connects TRBV12-3 or TRBV12-4 to TRBJ1-1, with 8 bases identical to TRBD1. The clonotype originates from a man younger than 30 who had mild COVID-19 (a few samples of this study predate the infection). Cell type and time point are not known. The CDR3 DNA sequence: TGTGCCAGCAGTTTCCAGGGGGCTGGTGAAGCTTTCTTT. This sequence encodes CASSFQGAGEAFF.